These 16 T cell receptor beta chains came from one sample sequenced in a study of cytomegalovirus exposure and HLA in healthy donors. Primers included in the PCR were 60 Vbeta and 13 Jbeta primers. TCRdb's copy holds only in-frame clones and misses some; the assay was immunoSEQ multiplex PCR. This table holds 110,000 or so clones, over 75% found once. The source material was PBMCs. These receptors all come from a woman in her 30s in good health and CMV-seropositive.

The chain uses TRBV19 and TRBJ2-7, with no clear D. Trimming shortened V by 0 bases and J by 3 bases, and 6 bases separated the two germline ends. Germline V gives CDR1 LNHDA, CDR2 SQIVND (reference sequence). This CDR3 contains 13 residues. This CDR3 is CASSIESGYEQYF. DNA for the CDR3: TGTGCCAGTAGTATAGAGTCAGGCTACGAGCAGTACTTC. The variable domain in full, completed from reference TRBV19 and TRBJ2-7, reads DGGITQSPKYLFRKEGQNVTLSCEQNLNHDAMYWYRQDPGQGLRLIYYSQIVNDFQKGDIAEGYSVSREKKESFPLTVTSAQKNPTAFYLCASSIESGYEQYFGPGTRLTVT.

This clone was seen just once. This chain joins TRBV11-3 and TRBJ1-1; weak D call: TRBD1 (5 bases). Per germline, CDR1 SGHNT and CDR2 YENEEA. This CDR3 contains 14 residues. V was trimmed by 3 bases and J by 1 base, leaving 9 bases between them. This CDR3 reads CASSFNGGNTEAFF. As DNA, the CDR3 is TGTGCCAGCAGCTTTAACGGGGGGAACACTGAAGCTTTCTTT.

This clone appeared once. This rearrangement joins TRBV2 to TRBJ2-7, with a tentative D call TRBD1 (6 bases). The CDR3 loop spans 16 amino acids. Per the germline V gene, CDR1 is SNHLY and CDR2 is FYNNEI. V was pared by 5 bases and J by 0 bases, with 17 bases between. CDR3 DNA sequence: TGTGCCAGCAGTACAGGGAAGGCGAGAGTCTCCTACGAGCAGTACTTC. This gives the protein CASSTGKARVSYEQYF. The variable domain in full, completed from reference TRBV2 and TRBJ2-7, reads EPEVTQTPSHQVTQMGQEVILRCVPISNHLYFYWYRQILGQKVEFLVSFYNNEISEKSEIFDDQFSVERPDGSNFTLKIRSTKLEDSAMYFCASSTGKARVSYEQYFGPGTRLTVT.

This clone was seen only once. The chain joins TRBV14 to TRBJ2-5, with D uncertain. The DNA end favors TRBJ2-7, so the J call may be wrong. The CDR3 extends over 12 amino acids. Germline V gene data show CDR1 as SGHDN and CDR2 as FVKESK. CDR3 sequence reads: CASSQVSYEQYF. The CDR3 coding sequence is TGTGCCAGCAGCCAAGTATCCTACGAGCAGTACTTC.

This clone showed up just a few times. The V call is TRBV7-2, the J call TRBJ2-7, with TRBD1 as a possible D gene (6 bases). This CDR3 is built from 16 residues. Per the germline V gene, CDR1 is SGHTA and CDR2 is FQGNSA. Trimming shortened V by 4 bases and J by 3 bases, and 19 bases separated the two germline ends. The CDR3 DNA reads as TGTGCCAGCAGCTCGGTGGATGTGGGACACCTCTACGAGCAGTACTTC. It specifies CASSSVDVGHLYEQYF. The full variable domain, completed using reference TRBV7-2 and TRBJ2-7, is GAGVSQSPSNKVTEKGKDVELRCDPISGHTALYWYRQSLGQGLEFLIYFQGNSAPDKSGLPSDRFSAERTGGSVSTLTIQRTQQEDSAVYLCASSSVDVGHLYEQYFGPGTRLTVT.

J is TRBJ1-4 and V is TRBV5-1; D remains ambiguous. The V end lost 0 bases, the J end lost 6 bases, and 12 bases lay between the germline ends. Germline CDR1 and CDR2: SGHRS and YFSETQ. The CDR3 is made up of 15 amino acids. The CDR3 coding sequence is TGCGCCAGCAGCTTGGAGGGCCGGGGAGATGAAAAACTGTTTTTT. It is translated as CASSLEGRGDEKLFF.

This clone was counted a single time. CDR3 amino acids: CASSPRFTDEKLFF. The CDR3 nucleotides read TGTGCCAGCTCACCACGCTTTACGGATGAAAAACTGTTTTTT. V usage is TRBV18 and J usage is TRBJ1-4; D unresolved. V shed 1 base and J shed 6 bases, with 9 bases lying between them. Per germline, CDR1 KGHSH and CDR2 LQKENI. The CDR3 sequence is 14 residues long.

The rearrangement joins TRBV11-3 to TRBJ2-3; a weak D match, TRBD2 (6 bases). V was pared by 3 bases and J by 2 bases, with 9 bases between. Germline CDR1 reads SGHNT; CDR2 reads YENEEA. The CDR3 loop spans 14 amino acids. The CDR3 DNA reads as TGTGCCAGCAGCTTGGCGGGATACACAGATACGCAGTATTTT. It is translated as CASSLAGYTDTQYF.

V and J are TRBV7-9 and TRBJ1-5, with D perhaps matching TRBD1 (5 bases). The CDR3 spans 15 residues. The V end was cut by 6 bases, the J end by 5 bases, with 17 bases between. CDR1 SEHNR and CDR2 FQNEAQ come from the germline V gene (reference sequence). CDR3 nucleotide sequence: TGTGCCAGCAGTCCACTCCAGGGAAGGGATCAGCCCCAGCATTTT. Its protein product is CASSPLQGRDQPQHF.

The rearrangement uses TRBV18 and TRBJ1-2; D uncertain. V lost 8 bases and J lost 2, with 15 bases in between. Germline CDR1 and CDR2: KGHSH and LQKENI. The CDR3 consists of 14 residues. The CDR3 DNA reads as TGTGCCAGCCGGCTATCGGGCGGGAACTATGGCTACACCTTC. Translating gives CASRLSGGNYGYTF.

This clone was counted a few times. The sample holds other DNA sequences that translate to the same CDR3. This CDR3 is CASSIDLASGSYNEQFF. In DNA, the CDR3 is TGTGCCAGTAGTATAGATCTCGCTAGCGGTTCCTACAATGAGCAGTTCTTC. The chain links TRBV19 to TRBJ2-1; TRBD2 matches at 7 bases. This CDR3 has 17 residues. From germline, CDR1 is LNHDA and CDR2 SQIVND (reference sequence). Trimming removed 0 bases from V and 1 base from J; junction bases left unmatched: 6. The full variable domain, rest sourced from reference TRBV19 and TRBJ2-1, is DGGITQSPKYLFRKEGQNVTLSCEQNLNHDAMYWYRQDPGQGLRLIYYSQIVNDFQKGDIAEGYSVSREKKESFPLTVTSAQKNPTAFYLCASSIDLASGSYNEQFFGPGTRLTVL.

The chain joins TRBV7-8 to TRBJ1-1, with D uncertain. The germline V gene has CDR1 SGHVS and CDR2 FQNEAQ. The V and J ends lost 0 bases and 0 bases respectively, with 8 bases between them. CDR3 length: 15 amino acids. The CDR3 region has the DNA TGTGCCAGCAGCTTAGCGTCGGTCATGAACACTGAAGCTTTCTTT. It encodes CASSLASVMNTEAFF.

The chain has TRBV19 and TRBJ1-4; D not resolved. The CDR3 length is 13 residues. Per germline, CDR1 LNHDA and CDR2 SQIVND (reference sequence). Trimming left V 6 bases short and J 5 bases short, with 10 bases between. The CDR3 bases are TGTGCCAGTAGCAGGACGGGGAATGAAAAACTGTTTTTT. This encodes CASSRTGNEKLFF.

The chain is built from TRBV7-9 and TRBJ1-2, with 10 nucleotides matching TRBD1. Germline V gene data show CDR1 as SEHNR and CDR2 as FQNEAQ (reference sequence). Trimming removed 5 bases from V and 2 bases from J; junction bases left unmatched: 5. CDR3 length equals 15 residues. The CDR3 here is CASSRTGQGNYGYTF. Written as DNA, the CDR3 is TGTGCCAGCAGCCGGACGGGACAGGGGAACTATGGCTACACCTTC.

V gene TRBV4-1 combines with J gene TRBJ2-7; the match to TRBD2 covers 10 bases. The trim removed 2 bases at V and 2 bases at J, leaving 6 bases unmatched. The germline V gene encodes CDR1 MGHRA and CDR2 YSYEKL. This CDR3 has 16 amino acids. CDR3 loop: CASSQKRGLATYEQYF. The CDR3 region has the DNA TGCGCCAGCAGCCAAAAAAGGGGACTAGCGACCTACGAGCAGTACTTC.

The rearrangement links TRBV18 to TRBJ1-1; 9 nucleotides agree with TRBD1. Per the germline V gene, CDR1 is KGHSH and CDR2 is LQKENI. Trimming cost V 8 bases and J 6 bases; bases outside gene matches: 10. This CDR3 comprises 14 residues. Here the CDR3 DNA reads TGTGCCAGCCGCACAGGGGGCGTCGAGTCTGAAGCTTTCTTT. This encodes CASRTGGVESEAFF.